The text below deals with one TCR beta chain. This specimen comes from a study of blood T cell repertoires in COVID-19. The assay was immunoSEQ multiplex PCR, and TCRdb's table has in-frame clones only and misses some. The sample lists 140,000 to 150,000 clones; roughly 84% were seen once. The sequence was collected from a man aged 55 to 70 with active or convalescent COVID-19. The sequenced material came from peripheral blood.

The chain's CDR3 is CASSFPELAGIVNEQFF. In DNA form, the CDR3 reads TGTGCCAGCAGCTTCCCCGAACTAGCGGGAATCGTCAATGAGCAGTTCTTC. This chain connects TRBV7-9 to TRBJ2-1, with 10 bases matching TRBD2. This CDR3 contains 17 residues. The V segment lost 3 bases and the J segment 6 bases; nucleotides outside the gene matches: 11. Germline CDR1 reads SEHNR; CDR2 reads FQNEAQ (reference sequence).